This T cell receptor (beta chain) was identified during a study of T cells in Graves' hyperthyroidism and ophthalmopathy. Amplification yielded TCR beta CDR3 regions, with RNA transcripts as the source. The TCR CDR3 first-round RT-PCR relied on the HTBI primer set. TCRdb re-derived calls from the multiplex PCR reads in MiXCR, one entry per CDR3 protein. The data show 350,000 to 400,000 distinct CDR3 sequences, approximately 18% seen once. Exclusion of a patient resulted from uncontrolled infection, other autoimmune disease, pregnancy or lactation. Clinical symptoms, serum thyroxine, TRAb, thyroid ultrasound and orbital computed tomography informed diagnoses. PBMCs were obtained from over 8.5 ml fresh peripheral blood. Trimming removed 5 bases from V and 2 bases from J, with 12 bases in between. CDR3 length: 14 amino acids.

The sequencing input was blood. The TCR originated in a man between 18 and 35 years old with Graves' ophthalmopathy. V gene TRBV12-3 or TRBV12-4 combines with J gene TRBJ1-2, with D perhaps TRBD1 (6 bases). CDR3 sequence: CASSMRGANYGYTF. The DNA for the CDR3 is TGTGCCAGCAGTATGAGGGGGGCCAACTATGGCTACACCTTC.